These T cell receptor beta chains were read from a single sample in a study of blood T cell repertoires in COVID-19. Produced via immunoSEQ multiplex PCR; TCRdb's table is partial and in-frame only. The sample holds roughly 350,000 clones; about 87% are singletons and the top ten take about 6%. Sequenced input: peripheral blood. The source of these receptors is a woman aged 50 to 60 with COVID-19, enrolled during active disease. CDR3s include the opening cysteine and the closing phenylalanine or tryptophan. The D gene is left open where the match is weak. Size is omitted from some rows. Given values are once, few, many or a class for expanded clones.

D gene	V gene	J gene	clone size	CDR3 length	CDR3 protein	CDR3 DNA
TRBD1	TRBV24-1	TRBJ2-2	-	14	CAVGQPRNTGELFF	TGTGCCGTGGGACAGCCGCGGAACACCGGGGAGCTGTTTTTT
TRBD2	TRBV10-1	TRBJ2-1	-	16	CASSQTSARSYNEQFF	TGCGCCAGCAGCCAGACTAGCGCGCGGTCCTACAATGAGCAGTTCTTC
TRBD1	TRBV19	TRBJ2-2	-	16	CASSIDGQGATGELFF	TGTGCCAGTAGTATAGATGGACAGGGGGCGACCGGGGAGCTGTTTTTT
TRBD2	TRBV7-8	TRBJ2-1	-	19	CASSSGLAGGDTIGNEQFF	TGTGCCAGCAGCTCGGGACTAGCGGGAGGTGACACTATAGGCAATGAGCAGTTCTTC
-	TRBV5-1	TRBJ2-7	-	14	CASSPFRSSYEQYF	TGCGCCAGCAGCCCCTTTAGGAGCTCCTACGAGCAGTACTTC
-	TRBV7-2	TRBJ2-7	-	14	CASSLDRTRGLQYF	TGTGCCAGCAGCTTAGACCGGACTAGGGGGTTGCAGTACTTC
-	TRBV9	TRBJ1-1	-	12	CASSLGGKGAFF	TGTGCCAGCAGCCTGGGGGGTAAGGGAGCTTTCTTT
TRBD1	TRBV11-1	TRBJ1-1	-	15	CASSLDEGGLTEAFF	TGTGCCAGCAGCTTAGATGAAGGGGGCCTCACTGAAGCTTTCTTT
TRBD1	TRBV19	TRBJ2-7	-	13	CASSSGTEYEQYF	TGTGCCAGTAGCTCAGGGACAGAGTACGAGCAGTACTTC
-	TRBV30	TRBJ1-2	-	14	CAWRQSSHSGGYTF	TGTGCCTGGAGACAGAGCTCTCATAGTGGAGGCTACACCTTC
TRBD1	TRBV6-5	TRBJ2-3	-	13	CASSRQGPDTQYF	TGTGCCAGCAGTCGACAGGGACCAGATACGCAGTATTTT
TRBD2	TRBV30	TRBJ2-3	-	16	CAWSGEVAGGTDTQYF	TGTGCCTGGAGTGGGGAAGTAGCGGGGGGCACAGATACGCAGTATTTT
-	TRBV5-1	TRBJ2-2	few	12	CASSGDTGELFF	TGCGCCAGCAGCGGAGACACCGGGGAGCTGTTTTTT
TRBD2	TRBV5-1	TRBJ2-1	-	15	CASRPGLAGFHEQFF	TGCGCCAGCAGGCCGGGACTAGCGGGATTTCATGAGCAGTTCTTC
TRBD1	TRBV5-6	TRBJ1-6	-	14	CASSRDRWDSPLHF	TGTGCCAGCAGCCGGGACAGGTGGGATTCACCCCTCCACTTT
TRBD1	TRBV5-1	TRBJ1-1	-	16	CASSLGQGSPNTEAFF	TGCGCCAGCAGCTTGGGACAGGGGAGTCCGAACACTGAAGCTTTCTTT
-	TRBV28	TRBJ2-1	-	12	CASTSPRGRPFF	TGTGCCAGCACCTCCCCTCGAGGCCGACCGTTCTTC
TRBD2	TRBV11-2	TRBJ2-1	few	15	CASRASGRAENEQFF	TGTGCCAGCAGGGCTAGCGGGAGGGCTGAAAATGAGCAGTTCTTC
-	TRBV24-1	TRBJ1-1	-	13	CATSDNSNTEAFF	TGTGCCACCTCGGACAACTCGAACACTGAAGCTTTCTTT
-	TRBV2	TRBJ2-2	-	12	CASSNGAGELFF	TGTGCCAGCAGTAACGGGGCCGGGGAGCTGTTTTTT
-	TRBV19	TRBJ2-1	-	14	CASSITRDPGEQFF	TGTGCCAGTAGTATTACACGGGATCCGGGTGAGCAGTTCTTC
TRBD1	TRBV6-1	TRBJ1-3	-	14	CASRVGTGGNTIYF	TGTGCCAGCAGGGTCGGGACAGGAGGAAACACCATATATTTT
TRBD1	TRBV29-1	TRBJ1-2	once	13	CSVASGGPYGYTF	TGCAGCGTAGCCTCAGGGGGCCCCTATGGCTACACCTTC
-	TRBV19	TRBJ1-6	-	14	CASTGQNKNSPLHF	TGTGCCAGTACGGGTCAGAACAAAAATTCACCCCTCCACTTT
-	TRBV2	TRBJ1-2	-	14	CASSERGGNYGYTF	TGTGCCAGCAGTGAAAGGGGCGGAAACTATGGCTACACCTTC
-	TRBV3-1/TRBV3-2	TRBJ2-3	-	14	CASSPTASTDTQYF	TGTGCCAGCAGCCCGACTGCCAGCACAGATACGCAGTATTTT
TRBD1	TRBV24-1	TRBJ2-5	-	20	CATSPTGTGPNIKPVETQYF	TGTGCCACCAGTCCCACCGGGACAGGGCCTAATATCAAGCCGGTAGAGACCCAGTACTTC
TRBD2	TRBV7-8	TRBJ2-5	-	14	CASSLGLAGETQYF	TGTGCCAGCAGCTTAGGACTAGCGGGAGAGACCCAGTACTTC
TRBD1	TRBV30	TRBJ1-5	-	15	CAWSDRDRFNQPQHF	TGTGCCTGGAGCGACCGGGACAGATTCAATCAGCCCCAGCATTTT
TRBD2	TRBV6-5	TRBJ2-1	-	15	CASSFSGIGRDEQFF	TGTGCCAGCAGCTTTAGCGGGATTGGGCGGGATGAGCAGTTCTTC
TRBD2	TRBV6-5	TRBJ2-7	-	16	CASSYSGLGESYEQYF	TGTGCCAGCAGTTATTCCGGACTAGGCGAATCCTACGAGCAGTACTTC
TRBD1	TRBV7-2	TRBJ2-1	-	16	CASRRAGQGARNEQFF	TGTGCCAGCAGACGCGCGGGTCAGGGGGCTAGAAATGAGCAGTTCTTC
TRBD2	TRBV5-1	TRBJ2-7	-	14	CASIKGLVSYEQYF	TGCGCCAGCATAAAGGGACTAGTAAGCTACGAGCAGTACTTC
TRBD1	TRBV6-8	TRBJ1-4	-	15	CASILSRGPDEKLFF	TGTGCCAGCATCTTAAGCAGGGGGCCCGATGAAAAACTGTTTTTT
TRBD2	TRBV19	TRBJ2-3	-	16	CASSRSAGGNADTQYF	TGTGCCAGTAGTAGGTCGGCGGGAGGGAACGCAGATACGCAGTATTTT